This section outlines one TCR beta chain sequence together with its context. The entry originates in a study of ipilimumab plus nivolumab after autologous stem cell transplantation. The assay was immunoSEQ multiplex PCR, and TCRdb's table has in-frame clones only and misses some. The table includes about 19,000 clones, about 81% detected once. The receptor comes from a male donor with diffuse large B-cell lymphoma. The input for sequencing was PBMCs, taken in a trial of ipilimumab plus nivolumab as post-transplant consolidation.

The CDR3 region is CASNHLQETQYF. DNA of the CDR3: TGTGCCAGCAATCACTTACAAGAGACCCAGTACTTC. This rearrangement joins TRBV7-2 to TRBJ2-5; D is unresolved. This CDR3 has 12 residues. From germline, CDR1 is SGHTA and CDR2 FQGNSA. Trimming left V 7 bases short and J 2 bases short, with 8 bases between.